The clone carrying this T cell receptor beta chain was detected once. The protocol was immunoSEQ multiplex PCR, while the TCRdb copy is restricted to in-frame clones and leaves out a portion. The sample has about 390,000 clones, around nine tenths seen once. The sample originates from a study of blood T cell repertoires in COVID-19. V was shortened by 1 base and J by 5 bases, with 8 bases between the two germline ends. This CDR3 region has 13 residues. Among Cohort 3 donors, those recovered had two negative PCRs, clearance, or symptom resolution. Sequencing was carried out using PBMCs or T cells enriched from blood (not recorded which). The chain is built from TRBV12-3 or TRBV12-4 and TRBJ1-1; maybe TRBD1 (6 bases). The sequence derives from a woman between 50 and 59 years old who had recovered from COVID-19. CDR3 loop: CASSLDQGTEAFF. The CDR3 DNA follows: TGTGCCAGCAGTTTAGACCAGGGGACTGAAGCTTTCTTT.